Listed below are T cell receptor beta chains from one sample, sequenced in a study of human T cells and chemical hapten exposure. TCRdb re-derived calls from the RACE reads in MiXCR, one entry per CDR3 protein. The profile covers over 70,000 distinct CDR3 sequences, with around 8.8% appearing a single time and approximately 3.7% taken by the ten largest. The material sequenced was whole blood, taken in connection with sensitization to the hapten diphenylcyclopropenone (DPC). These receptors were taken from a woman in her forties or fifties with alopecia areata. Some clones in this sample may be carry-over from other donors' samples. The CDR3 runs from the conserved cysteine through the conserved F or W. The order of the fields is clone size, CDR3 length, V gene, D gene, J gene, CDR3 protein, CDR3 DNA. D genes are given only for firm matches. A clone size is listed for some rows: how often the clone was seen (once, few, many), or a class if it is expanded.

few	18	TRBV7-2	TRBD2	TRBJ2-1	CASSLGGRLAPHRDEQFF	TGTGCCAGCAGCTTAGGGGGTAGACTAGCTCCTCATAGGGATGAGCAGTTCTTC
many	13	TRBV28	.	TRBJ1-1	CASSWRNNTEAFF	TGTGCCAGCAGTTGGCGGAATAACACTGAAGCTTTCTTT
many	12	TRBV29-1	.	TRBJ2-7	CSVVQGPYEQYF	TGCAGCGTTGTGCAGGGCCCCTACGAGCAGTACTTC
many	13	TRBV27	.	TRBJ1-1	CASSIGKNTEAFF	TGTGCCAGCAGTATCGGAAAGAACACTGAAGCTTTCTTT
few	12	TRBV12-3/TRBV12-4	.	TRBJ2-1	CASSWSGDEQFF	TGTGCCAGCAGTTGGAGTGGGGATGAGCAGTTCTTC
.	16	TRBV12-3/TRBV12-4	TRBD2	TRBJ2-1	CASRVPLTGGFSEQFF	TGTGCCAGCAGGGTCCCCCTGACGGGGGGGTTTAGTGAGCAGTTCTTC
many	14	TRBV20-1	TRBD2	TRBJ2-7	CSAVLAGVRSEQYF	TGCAGTGCGGTACTAGCGGGAGTTCGCTCCGAGCAGTACTTC
many	14	TRBV6-2/TRBV6-3	.	TRBJ1-1	CASSYPGRGTEAFF	TGTGCCAGCAGTTACCCGGGGAGAGGGACTGAAGCTTTCTTT
few	15	TRBV27	.	TRBJ2-7	CASSLVTGTAYEQYF	TGTGCCAGCAGTTTAGTAACAGGGACCGCCTACGAGCAGTACTTC
once	18	TRBV27	TRBD1	TRBJ2-1	CASSLRDRAYSSYNEQFF	TGTGCCAGCAGCCTCCGGGACAGGGCATATTCCTCCTACAATGAGCAGTTCTTC
.	15	TRBV10-3	.	TRBJ2-3	CAISGGAEHTDTQYF	TGTGCCATCAGTGGGGGAGCGGAGCACACAGATACGCAGTATTTT
.	16	TRBV9	.	TRBJ2-3	CASSVVGHTSTDTQYF	TGTGCCAGCAGCGTAGTTGGGCATACTAGCACAGATACGCAGTATTTT
.	14	TRBV20-1	TRBD1	TRBJ2-7	CSADPGTAVYEQYF	TGCAGTGCTGACCCCGGGACAGCCGTTTACGAGCAGTACTTC
.	13	TRBV11-2	.	TRBJ1-1	CASSPARDTEAFF	TGTGCCAGCAGCCCCGCGCGCGACACTGAAGCTTTCTTT
many	12	TRBV2	TRBD1	TRBJ1-1	CASSGQGTSAFF	TGTGCCAGCAGCGGACAGGGGACGTCAGCTTTCTTT
few	15	TRBV12-3/TRBV12-4	TRBD2	TRBJ2-3	CASGVAGAYTDTQYF	TGTGCCAGCGGAGTAGCGGGAGCGTACACAGATACGCAGTATTTT